These 15 T cell receptor beta chains originate from one sample sequenced in a study of blood T cell repertoires in COVID-19. The method was immunoSEQ multiplex PCR; TCRdb's version includes in-frame clones alone and lacks a portion of them. The sample includes about 250,000 clones, about 86% of them seen just once. Sequencing was carried out using peripheral blood. The receptors shown here come from a man aged 80 or over with acute or convalescent COVID-19.

CDR3 loop: CASSRTDSNQPQHF. In nucleotides, the CDR3 is TGTGCCAGCAGTCGGACAGATAGCAATCAGCCCCAGCATTTT. The chain carries TRBV6-5 and TRBJ1-5, with D possibly being TRBD1 (6 bases). Germline V gives CDR1 MNHEY, CDR2 SVGAGI. Trimming removed 5 bases at V and 0 bases at J, with 8 bases between. This CDR3 is 14 amino acids long.

The chain has TRBV5-1 and TRBJ2-2, with D perhaps TRBD1 (6 bases). The ends were cut back, 4 bases at V and 3 bases at J, with 13 bases in the middle. Germline V gene lookup returns CDR1 SGHRS and CDR2 YFSETQ. The CDR3 extends over 15 amino acids. This CDR3 reads CASSLDSRDTGELFF. The CDR3 region has the DNA TGCGCCAGCAGCCTGGACAGTCGTGACACCGGGGAGCTGTTTTTT.

The chain is built from TRBV5-1 and TRBJ1-4, with D possibly TRBD1 on 5 matching bases. The V end was cut by 4 bases, the J end by 4 bases, with 11 bases between. The germline V gene has CDR1 SGHRS and CDR2 YFSETQ. The CDR3 is 14 residues long. In DNA form, the CDR3 reads TGCGCCAGCAGCCCGGCAGGACATAATGAAAAACTGTTTTTT. Its protein is CASSPAGHNEKLFF.

The rearrangement uses TRBV28 and TRBJ2-7; tentatively, D is TRBD1 (5 bases). V gave up 3 bases and J gave up 1 base, with 13 bases separating them. Germline-derived CDR1 and CDR2 are MDHEN and SYDVKM. This CDR3 comprises 15 residues. As DNA, the CDR3 is TGTGCCAGCAGTTTCGTTGGGGCAGCATCCTACGAGCAGTACTTC. It is translated as CASSFVGAASYEQYF.

The chain recombines TRBV28 with TRBJ2-7, with D possibly TRBD2 on 5 matching bases. The CDR3 has 13 amino acids. The V gene lost 3 bases and the J gene lost 3 bases, with 9 bases spanning the gap. Germline V gene sequence: CDR1 MDHEN, CDR2 SYDVKM. CDR3 region: CASSLRARYEQYF. The CDR3 DNA reads TGTGCCAGCAGTTTGCGGGCCCGCTACGAGCAGTACTTC.

The genes are TRBV5-5 and TRBJ2-4; TRBD2 might be the D (6 bases). This CDR3 has 13 residues. Germline V lookup: CDR1 SGHKS, CDR2 YYEKEE (reference sequence). V lost 3 bases, J lost 7 bases, and 11 bases lay in between. CDR3 protein: CASSWDSGNIQYF. Here the CDR3 DNA reads TGTGCCAGCAGCTGGGACTCAGGGAACATTCAGTACTTC.

This clone was picked up a small number of times. This chain links TRBV5-1 with TRBJ1-1; 8 nucleotides match TRBD1. The CDR3 covers 14 residues. Germline CDR1 and CDR2: SGHRS and YFSETQ. V was clipped by 4 bases and J by 4 bases; unmatched bases: 6. The CDR3 DNA is TGCGCCAGCAGCGGACAGGGAGGGGTCACTGAAGCTTTCTTT. It yields the protein CASSGQGGVTEAFF.

This rearrangement joins TRBV6-5 to TRBJ2-2; 7 nucleotides align to TRBD1. CDR1 MNHEY and CDR2 SVGAGI come from the germline V gene. The ends lost 11 bases at V and 3 bases at J; junction bases unmatched: 6. The CDR3 runs to 13 residues. Here the CDR3 reads CAFRTGDTGELFF. CDR3 nucleotide sequence: TGTGCCTTTCGGACAGGAGACACCGGGGAGCTGTTTTTT.

CDR3 sequence (DNA): TGTGCCAGCAGTTTCAACAGGGGGCAAGCTTTCTTT. This translates into CASSFNRGQAFF. This chain connects TRBV12-3 or TRBV12-4 to TRBJ1-1; 9 nucleotides agree with TRBD1. The CDR3 length is 12 residues. V gave up 3 bases and J gave up 9 bases; unmatched junction bases: 2.

The chain couples TRBV5-6 to TRBJ1-4; D call uncertain. Germline CDR1 SGHDT, CDR2 YYEEEE. This CDR3 has 14 amino acids. With 0 bases removed from V and 8 bases from J, the gap between germline ends came to 11 bases. The CDR3 loop reads CASSLGHPGEKLFF. The CDR3 nucleotides are TGTGCCAGCAGCTTGGGACACCCGGGGGAAAAACTGTTTTTT.

This clone was detected a few times. This rearrangement joins TRBV28 to TRBJ1-2; 9 nucleotides agree with TRBD1. CDR3 size: 17 residues. Germline CDR1 is MDHEN and CDR2 is SYDVKM. J lost 8 bases, V lost 6 bases, and 19 bases had no gene match. The CDR3: CASRPPIGQGLNGGYTF. CDR3 DNA: TGTGCCAGCAGGCCACCGATCGGACAGGGGCTAAACGGAGGCTACACCTTC.

The chain employs TRBV5-1 and TRBJ2-5, with TRBD2 identical over 7 bases. The CDR3 consists of 13 residues. J was trimmed by 9 bases and V by 2 bases; bases with no gene match: 7. The V gene's germline CDR1 is SGHRS and CDR2 YFSETQ. The CDR3 here is CASSFGGFGAQYF. In nucleotides, the CDR3 is TGCGCCAGCAGCTTCGGGGGGTTTGGGGCCCAGTACTTC.

The chain uses TRBV6-5 and TRBJ1-2; the D is unclear. The CDR3 covers 15 residues. Germline V CDR1 and CDR2: MNHEY, SVGAGI. With 0 bases removed from V and 4 bases from J, the gap between germline ends came to 12 bases. In DNA, the CDR3 is TGTGCCAGCAGTTACTCCCCCTCGGGAACCTATGGCTACACCTTC. Its protein is CASSYSPSGTYGYTF.

The V gene is TRBV9, the J gene TRBJ2-1; 8 bases map to TRBD2. V shed 0 bases and J 2 bases; nucleotides not matched to a gene: 4. Germline CDR1 is SGDLS and CDR2 is YYNGEE. The CDR3 extends over 16 amino acids. The CDR3 reads CASSVGTSITYNEQFF. The DNA of the CDR3 is TGTGCCAGCAGCGTAGGGACTAGCATAACCTACAATGAGCAGTTCTTC.

The rearrangement uses TRBV11-3 and TRBJ2-7; 7 bases match TRBD1. The CDR3 is made up of 15 amino acids. CDR1 SGHNT and CDR2 YENEEA come from the germline V gene. V shed 1 base, J shed 4 bases, and the junction held 7 bases outside the gene matches. CDR3 sequence: CASSLAGTANYEQYF. CDR3 bases: TGTGCCAGCAGCTTAGCTGGGACAGCAAATTACGAGCAGTACTTC.